This entry lists 22 T cell receptor beta chains sequenced from one sample in a study of identifying expanded T cells in peripheral blood. Generated by immunoSEQ multiplex PCR, the TCRdb table keeps only in-frame clones and is missing some. The data contain tens of thousands of clones, around 83% of them singletons. What was sequenced was blood. These receptors were collected from a person aged 18 to 75 in good health.

This rearrangement joins TRBV6-6 to TRBJ2-1; no definite D call. The V end was cut by 5 bases, the J end by 6 bases, with 11 bases between. The CDR3 has 13 amino acids. CDR1 is MNHNY and CDR2 is SVGAGI in the germline V gene (reference sequence). CDR3 DNA sequence: TGTGCCAGCAGTGGTCCTTCGGGCAATGAGCAGTTCTTC. This translates into CASSGPSGNEQFF.

The chain recombines TRBV9 with TRBJ2-3, with 13 bases that match TRBD2. Trimming took 4 bases from V and 0 from J; bases not matched to a gene: 14. Germline V gene sequence: CDR1 SGDLS, CDR2 YYNGEE. CDR3 length: 20 residues. CDR3 protein: CASSLRTSGSGGSSTDTQYF. The DNA for the CDR3 is TGTGCCAGCAGCCTCAGGACTAGCGGGAGTGGAGGGTCTAGCACAGATACGCAGTATTTT.

The rearrangement joins TRBV7-2 to TRBJ2-4; D uncertain. With 5 bases removed from V and 5 bases from J, the gap between germline ends came to 19 bases. This CDR3 has 16 amino acids. Germline CDR1 SGHTA, CDR2 FQGNSA. CDR3 in DNA: TGTGCCAGCAGCGCCCAACCTCAGTTATCCGAAAACATTCAGTACTTC. This gives the protein CASSAQPQLSENIQYF.

The chain uses TRBV7-2 and TRBJ2-3, with 10 bases matching TRBD1. Germline CDR1 reads SGHTA; CDR2 reads FQGNSA. The CDR3 is made up of 14 amino acids. Trimming cost V 4 bases and J 5 bases; bases outside gene matches: 3. As DNA, the CDR3 is TGTGCCAGCAGCTCCGGGACAGGGGTAGATACGCAGTATTTT. Translated: CASSSGTGVDTQYF.

The V call is TRBV9, the J call TRBJ2-2, with TRBD1 matching 9 bases. CDR1 is SGDLS, CDR2 YYNGEE, per germline. The CDR3 is 17 amino acids. V lost 3 bases to trimming and J lost 6 bases; unmatched junction nucleotides: 12. The chain's CDR3 is CASSAIQGARAPGELFF. The CDR3 nucleotides are TGTGCCAGCAGCGCGATACAGGGGGCTCGTGCCCCCGGGGAGCTGTTTTTT.

The chain couples TRBV20-1 to TRBJ2-5; D is uncertain. The germline gives CDR1 DFQATT, CDR2 SNEGSKA (reference sequence). V was cut by 3 bases and J by 0 bases, with 2 bases left in between. This CDR3 spans 11 amino acids. The CDR3 nucleotides are TGCAGTGCTAGGGACCAAGAGACCCAGTACTTC. This encodes CSARDQETQYF.

The V and J genes are TRBV15 and TRBJ2-1; TRBD1 matches 10 bases. J lost 9 bases, V lost 7 bases, and 12 bases had no gene match. The length of the CDR3 is 15 residues. CDR1 is LNHNV, CDR2 YYDKDF, per germline (reference sequence). CDR3 protein: CATTRSDRGRAEQFF. The CDR3 nucleotides read TGTGCCACCACCCGGTCCGACAGGGGGCGCGCTGAGCAGTTCTTC.

The V gene is TRBV7-3, the J gene TRBJ2-7, with 10 bases matching TRBD2. V shed 5 bases, J shed 5 bases, and the junction held 9 bases outside the gene matches. CDR3 size: 15 residues. CDR1 and CDR2 from the germline V gene are SGHTA and FQGTGA. The CDR3 region has the DNA TGTGCCAGCAGCCCCACAGCGGGAGGGCCCCACGAGCAGTACTTC. It yields the protein CASSPTAGGPHEQYF.

The chain has TRBV7-2 and TRBJ2-5, with D possibly matching TRBD1 (6 bases). Germline values: CDR1 SGHTA, CDR2 FQGNSA. The CDR3 covers 15 residues. The V and J ends lost 8 bases and 5 bases respectively, with 21 bases between them. CDR3 bases: TGTGCCAGCTCCCCAAAGTCAGGGGATTGGGAGACCCAGTACTTC. Its protein product is CASSPKSGDWETQYF.

The chain employs TRBV27 and TRBJ2-3; 7 bases are shared with TRBD2. The CDR3 totals 15 residues. Losses at the gene ends were 6 bases for V and 3 bases for J; bases not matched to a gene: 9. Germline V lookup: CDR1 MNHEY, CDR2 SMNVEV (reference sequence). The CDR3: CASRREAGITDTQYF. The CDR3 DNA is TGTGCCAGCAGACGGGAGGCAGGGATTACAGATACGCAGTATTTT.

This chain joins TRBV2 and TRBJ1-5; D ambiguous. Germline CDR1 and CDR2: SNHLY and FYNNEI. The CDR3 extends over 14 amino acids. Trimming removed 7 bases from V and 3 bases from J, with 13 bases in between. CDR3 bases: TGTGCCAGCAAATTGGCGGGAAACAATCAGCCCCAGCATTTT. Protein sequence: CASKLAGNNQPQHF.

This chain links TRBV6-5 with TRBJ1-2; D gene ambiguous. CDR3 size: 13 residues. Deletions cut 0 bases from V and 5 bases from J, with 7 bases between. Germline V gives CDR1 MNHEY, CDR2 SVGAGI. CDR3 amino acids: CASSYSAVYGYTF. CDR3 DNA sequence: TGTGCCAGCAGTTACTCTGCAGTATATGGCTACACCTTC.

The chain has TRBV18 and TRBJ1-1; D gene ambiguous. The CDR3 runs to 13 residues. The germline gives CDR1 KGHSH, CDR2 LQKENI. Trimming took off 2 bases at V and 0 bases at J, with 4 bases between the two ends. CDR3 region: CASSPYMNTEAFF. CDR3 sequence (DNA): TGTGCCAGCTCACCATACATGAACACTGAAGCTTTCTTT.

This chain joins TRBV6-6 and TRBJ2-1, with D possibly TRBD1 on 5 matching bases. CDR1 and CDR2 (germline): MNHNY, SVGAGI (reference sequence). This CDR3 region has 15 residues. The germline V and J ends were trimmed by 7 bases and 0 bases, with 13 bases remaining between them. The CDR3 reads CASTYDSNSYNEQFF. The CDR3 region has the DNA TGTGCCAGCACCTATGACAGTAACTCCTACAATGAGCAGTTCTTC.

This sequence joins TRBV7-9 and TRBJ1-4; 10 bases match TRBD1. V shed 5 bases, J shed 7 bases, and the junction held 7 bases outside the gene matches. The length of the CDR3 is 15 residues. Germline V lookup: CDR1 SEHNR, CDR2 FQNEAQ (reference sequence). The CDR3 DNA is TGTGCCAGCAGCACGGACAGGGGGGAGGGTGAAAAACTGTTTTTT. This sequence encodes CASSTDRGEGEKLFF.

This clone was seen a few times. This sequence joins TRBV9 and TRBJ1-2; D remains unclear. Between the trimmed V and J ends, which lost 4 bases and 2 bases, there was a span of 18 bases. Germline V gene lookup returns CDR1 SGDLS and CDR2 YYNGEE. The CDR3 extends over 16 amino acids. CDR3 sequence: CASSSRAKPGNYGYTF. The CDR3 DNA follows: TGTGCCAGCAGCTCTAGGGCGAAACCGGGGAACTATGGCTACACCTTC.

V and J are TRBV28 and TRBJ2-5; D is possibly TRBD1 (6 bases). Deletions cut 4 bases from V and 4 bases from J, with 22 bases between. Looked up from germline, CDR1 is MDHEN and CDR2 is SYDVKM. The CDR3 is made up of 17 amino acids. CDR3 coding DNA: TGTGCCAGCAGTTCCCGGAAGGGCAGGGGATCTCCAGAGACCCAGTACTTC. Translated, it gives CASSSRKGRGSPETQYF.

V and J are TRBV19 and TRBJ1-5; weak D call: TRBD1 (5 bases). The CDR3 extends over 15 amino acids. Trimming cost V 3 bases and J 7 bases, with 16 bases left between them. Germline V CDR1 and CDR2: LNHDA, SQIVND (reference sequence). As DNA, the CDR3 is TGTGCCAGTAGTATTTCCGGGACCTCCGGGCAGCCCCAGCATTTT. Amino acid sequence: CASSISGTSGQPQHF.

The CDR3 DNA sequence: TGTGCCAGCAGCCCTCCAGGAGCTTTGAACACTGAAGCTTTCTTT. Translating it yields CASSPPGALNTEAFF. The chain has TRBV5-4 and TRBJ1-1; D is uncertain. V lost 4 bases and J 0 bases, leaving 13 bases between the germline ends. The length of the CDR3 is 15 residues. The germline CDR1 and CDR2 sequences are SGHNT and YYREEE (reference sequence).

This chain links TRBV6-1 with TRBJ1-2, with 11 bases lining up with TRBD1. Germline V gene sequence: CDR1 MNHNS, CDR2 SASEGT. V trimming: 7 bases; J trimming: 0 bases; junction bases outside the gene matches: 4. This CDR3 has 15 amino acids. The CDR3 DNA reads TGTGCCAGCAAGGGACAGGGGGACGCTAACTATGGCTACACCTTC. Its protein product is CASKGQGDANYGYTF.

The chain carries TRBV11-3 and TRBJ1-1, with D possibly being TRBD1 (5 bases). The CDR3 runs to 14 residues. Germline V lookup: CDR1 SGHNT, CDR2 YENEEA. Trimming pared 0 bases from V and 1 base from J, leaving 6 bases between. This chain's CDR3 is CASSLEGENTEAFF. The CDR3 DNA reads as TGTGCCAGCAGCTTAGAGGGGGAGAACACTGAAGCTTTCTTT.

The V and J genes are TRBV4-3 and TRBJ2-6; the D is unclear. The germline V and J ends were trimmed by 0 bases and 0 bases, with 9 bases remaining between them. Germline CDR1 is LGHNA and CDR2 is YSLEER. CDR3 size: 17 residues. For the CDR3, the DNA is TGCGCCAGCAGCCAAGATTCCTCCGGCTCTGGGGCCAACGTCCTGACTTTC. This sequence encodes CASSQDSSGSGANVLTF.